Sequencing of this TCR beta chain was carried out in a study of CXCR3-negative and CXCR3-positive naive CD8 T cells. Whole-study context: There were 120 million to 150 million TRB reads altogether, and each library had about 1.5 +/- 0.3 million of them.

Study outcomes and limitations: Sequencing showed both naive subsets with comparably high diversity, and memory CD8+ cells much lower. Naive CXCR3-positive and CXCR3-negative cells shared similar TRBV-TRBJ usage, unlike memory cells.

5' RACE that incorporated UMI labels was used to prepare the TRB cDNA libraries. TCRdb re-called the 5' RACE reads and shows each CDR3 protein once, DNA omitted. This sample carries 45,000 to 55,000 distinct CDR3 sequences, with 14% to 15% going to the ten biggest clones. Concerning this clonotype itself: Antigen: not known.

The V gene's germline CDR1 is SEHNR and CDR2 FQNEAQ (reference sequence). The CDR3 covers 16 residues. This receptor was taken from a human donor in good health. Some clones in this sample may be carry-over from other donors' samples. The sequenced material came from memory CD8+ T cells from blood. The chain carries TRBV7-9 and TRBJ1-3; lacking DNA, the TRBD1 call made by TCRdb goes unchecked. CDR3: CASSSTGGTAGNTIYF.